These 10 T cell receptor beta chains were sequenced from one sample in a study of OX40 agonist ivuxolimab in advanced cancers. The data were produced by immunoSEQ multiplex PCR, yet TCRdb's version contains in-frame clones alone and is incomplete. The sample carries about 93,000 clones, roughly 94% recorded once. Source: CD4+ or CD8+ T cells sorted from blood, taken in a trial of the OX40 agonist ivuxolimab. Every receptor here comes from an adult with an advanced solid tumor such as melanoma, head and neck, liver or kidney cancer.

The chain is built from TRBV19 and TRBJ1-1; tentatively, D is TRBD1 (5 bases). With 2 bases removed from V and 4 bases from J, the gap between germline ends came to 11 bases. This CDR3 spans 14 amino acids. CDR1 and CDR2 from the germline V gene are LNHDA and SQIVND (reference sequence). The CDR3 sequence: CASSILGGGTEAFF. The CDR3 bases are TGTGCCAGTAGTATACTGGGTGGGGGCACTGAAGCTTTCTTT.

The V gene is TRBV6-6, the J gene TRBJ1-2; 7 bases map to TRBD1. J was trimmed by 8 bases and V by 8 bases; bases with no gene match: 2. This CDR3 has 10 amino acids. Germline assignment: CDR1 MNHNY and CDR2 SVGAGI (reference sequence). CDR3 in DNA: TGTGCCAGCTACAGGGGCGGCTACACCTTC. As protein: CASYRGGYTF.

CDR3 sequence reads: CASSPGGNTEAFF. CDR3 bases: TGTGCCAGCAGCCCGGGGGGTAACACTGAAGCTTTCTTT. J is TRBJ1-1 and V is TRBV11-3, with a possible D match to TRBD1 (5 bases). This CDR3 has 13 amino acids. With 5 bases removed from V and 2 bases from J, the gap between germline ends came to 9 bases. Germline-derived CDR1 and CDR2 are SGHNT and YENEEA.

The chain carries TRBV6-5 and TRBJ1-5; D call uncertain. Between the trimmed V and J ends, which lost 6 bases and 1 base, there was a span of 10 bases. The CDR3 totals 14 residues. Per the germline V gene, CDR1 is MNHEY and CDR2 is SVGAGI. Here the CDR3 DNA reads TGTGCCAGCAGCCATACTCAGAGCAATCAGCCCCAGCATTTT. Protein: CASSHTQSNQPQHF.

The chain links TRBV27 to TRBJ2-1, with 15 nucleotides matching TRBD2. The V gene end was trimmed by 1 base and the J gene end by 9 bases; junction bases not matched to a gene: 1. CDR1 is MNHEY, CDR2 SMNVEV, per germline (reference sequence). The CDR3 is 15 residues long. CDR3 sequence (DNA): TGTGCCAGCAGTTTATGGACTAGCGGGAGGGGTGAGCAGTTCTTC. Its translation: CASSLWTSGRGEQFF.

The chain has TRBV6-5 and TRBJ1-1, with TRBD1 as a possible D gene (6 bases). CDR1 and CDR2 from the germline V gene are MNHEY and SVGAGI. The CDR3 has 12 amino acids. Trimming took off 5 bases at V and 4 bases at J, with 8 bases between the two ends. The CDR3 DNA sequence: TGTGCCAGCAGTAAGGGGGTCACTGAAGCTTTCTTT. Protein sequence: CASSKGVTEAFF.

V and J are TRBV27 and TRBJ2-7, with D tentatively TRBD1 (6 bases). V was cut by 0 bases and J by 4 bases, with 22 bases left in between. From germline, CDR1 is MNHEY and CDR2 SMNVEV (reference sequence). The CDR3 is 18 amino acids. As DNA, the CDR3 is TGTGCCAGCAGTTTATCCCCCTTGACAGGAGCCTTTCCTTACGAGCAGTACTTC. This encodes CASSLSPLTGAFPYEQYF.

This clone was counted a single time. The rearrangement links TRBV5-6 to TRBJ2-7; D is possibly TRBD1 (5 bases). V was shortened by 4 bases and J by 2 bases, with 16 bases between the two germline ends. CDR1 is SGHDT, CDR2 YYEEEE, per germline. The CDR3 has 15 amino acids. In DNA, the CDR3 is TGTGCCAGCAGCCTGGTGGGGCAGGGAACCTACGAGCAGTACTTC. Encoded protein: CASSLVGQGTYEQYF. Drawing the rest from reference TRBV5-6 and TRBJ2-7, the complete variable domain is DAGVTQSPTHLIKTRGQQVTLRCSPKSGHDTVSWYQQALGQGPQFIFQYYEEEERQRGNFPDRFSGHQFPNYSSELNVNALLLGDSALYLCASSLVGQGTYEQYFGPGTRLTVT.

To note about this clone: The same CDR3 arises from other DNA sequences in this sample as well. The CDR3 bases are TGTGCCAGCAGTTTACGGGGGACGAACACTGAAGCTTTCTTT. Encoded protein: CASSLRGTNTEAFF. This chain joins TRBV27 and TRBJ1-1; TRBD1 is a possible D gene (5 bases). This CDR3 spans 14 amino acids. V was shortened by 2 bases and J by 1 base, with 8 bases between the two germline ends. Germline V gene data show CDR1 as MNHEY and CDR2 as SMNVEV (reference sequence).

The V and J genes are TRBV11-1 and TRBJ1-6; D might be TRBD1 (5 bases). The CDR3 contains 12 residues. V shed 6 bases and J shed 11 bases, with 11 bases lying between them. Germline-derived CDR1 and CDR2 are SGHAT and FQDESV (reference sequence). CDR3 protein: CASRAWGPPLHF. CDR3 bases: TGTGCCAGCAGGGCGTGGGGCCCACCCCTCCACTTT.